This entry lists 16 T cell receptor beta chains sequenced from one sample in a study of pediatric ulcerative colitis (dated by TCRdb to the late 2010s). The library was obtained by the immunoSEQ multiplex PCR assay. This is the immuneACCESS table as TCRdb keeps it, with only in-frame sequences that have V and J called. A part of the clones is gone; compared with another copy, unresolved V genes explain less than half, and the rest is unexplained. Counted in this sample were 55,000 to 80,000 clones; about three quarters of them appeared once. Over 4% of the sample belongs to the ten largest clones. The sample was blood. These receptors were taken from a boy younger than 18 with moderate ulcerative colitis.

The V call is TRBV4-3, the J call TRBJ1-3, with D perhaps matching TRBD1 (6 bases). The ends were cut back, 1 base at V and 2 bases at J, with 12 bases in the middle. CDR1 is LGHNA and CDR2 is YSLEER in the germline V gene. The CDR3 sequence is 16 residues long. The DNA for the CDR3 is TGCGCCAGCAGCCAAGTACAGGGACCCCCTGGAAACACCATATATTTT. Its translation is CASSQVQGPPGNTIYF.

This clone has more than one count but fewer than ten. This chain connects TRBV4-2 to TRBJ1-3; D is undetermined. V lost 0 bases and J lost 0, with 6 bases in between. This CDR3 contains 15 residues. Per germline, CDR1 LGHNA and CDR2 YNFKEQ. The chain's CDR3 is CASSQDFNSGNTIYF. CDR3 sequence (DNA): TGTGCCAGCAGCCAAGACTTCAACTCTGGAAACACCATATATTTT.

This chain joins TRBV14 and TRBJ2-1; tentatively, D is TRBD1 (6 bases). There are 16 residues in the CDR3. V gave up 3 bases and J gave up 0 bases, with 12 bases separating them. Germline-derived CDR1 and CDR2 are SGHDN and FVKESK. CDR3 in DNA: TGTGCCAGCAGCCATGTAAGGGGGAGCTCCTACAATGAGCAGTTCTTC. It yields the protein CASSHVRGSSYNEQFF.

V usage is TRBV10-1 and J usage is TRBJ2-5; TRBD2 matches at 8 bases. CDR1 is WNHNN and CDR2 is SYGVQD in the germline V gene (reference sequence). Unmatched junction bases numbered 9, after V lost 4 bases and J lost 2 bases. This CDR3 is 16 amino acids long. As DNA, the CDR3 is TGCGCCAGCAGTGGCGGGGCAGCGGGGGAGCAAGAGACCCAGTACTTC. Protein: CASSGGAAGEQETQYF.

In this sample, this clone is medium-sized. This chain joins TRBV4-2 and TRBJ2-1, with D tentatively TRBD2 (6 bases). CDR1 is LGHNA, CDR2 YNFKEQ, per germline. The CDR3 covers 19 residues. Trimming removed 1 base at V and 0 bases at J, with 19 bases between. CDR3 residues: CASSQGGALAGLSYNEQFF. CDR3 sequence (DNA): TGTGCCAGCAGCCAAGGAGGAGCCTTGGCGGGACTCTCCTACAATGAGCAGTTCTTC.

The V call is TRBV18, the J call TRBJ2-3; D is ambiguous. Trimming left V 4 bases short and J 5 bases short, with 7 bases between. CDR1 KGHSH and CDR2 LQKENI come from the germline V gene. The CDR3 is 12 amino acids. The CDR3 protein is CASSLLRDTQYF. CDR3 coding DNA: TGTGCCAGCTCACTACTTCGAGATACGCAGTATTTT.

The chain recombines TRBV5-1 with TRBJ2-1, with D possibly TRBD1 on 5 matching bases. Looked up from germline, CDR1 is SGHRS and CDR2 is YFSETQ. V lost 4 bases and J lost 0, with 14 bases in between. The CDR3 spans 16 residues. The CDR3 protein is CASSLRSRDSYNEQFF. CDR3 DNA sequence: TGCGCCAGCAGCCTCCGGTCCAGGGACTCCTACAATGAGCAGTTCTTC.

This rearrangement joins TRBV4-1 to TRBJ2-2, with 8 bases lining up with TRBD1. The CDR3 contains 16 residues. Per germline, CDR1 MGHRA and CDR2 YSYEKL. The V segment lost 3 bases and the J segment 1 base; nucleotides outside the gene matches: 4. CDR3: CASSQDDRGNTGELFF. The CDR3 DNA is TGCGCCAGCAGCCAGGATGACAGGGGGAACACCGGGGAGCTGTTTTTT.

This rearrangement joins TRBV9 to TRBJ1-3; D remains unclear. The CDR3 is 13 amino acids. With 3 bases removed from V and 4 bases from J, the gap between germline ends came to 8 bases. Looked up from germline, CDR1 is SGDLS and CDR2 is YYNGEE. CDR3 amino acids: CASSAETGNTIYF. The CDR3 region has the DNA TGTGCCAGCAGCGCCGAGACAGGAAACACCATATATTTT.

This clone is deemed medium-sized. This sequence joins TRBV2 and TRBJ1-1; TRBD1 is a possible D gene (6 bases). The CDR3 totals 14 residues. Germline V gene data show CDR1 as SNHLY and CDR2 as FYNNEI. Trimming took off 6 bases at V and 5 bases at J, with 16 bases between the two ends. The CDR3 loop is CASRETDSSTEAFF. The CDR3 nucleotides read TGTGCCAGCAGGGAGACGGACAGCTCTACTGAAGCTTTCTTT.

The chain employs TRBV7-9 and TRBJ1-2; possibly TRBD1 for D (5 bases). The V gene lost 0 bases and the J gene lost 0 bases, with 14 bases spanning the gap. The CDR3 contains 17 residues. Looked up from germline, CDR1 is SEHNR and CDR2 is FQNEAQ (reference sequence). The CDR3 bases are TGTGCCAGCAGCTTAGCGTCTTCAGGGCCAGCTAACTATGGCTACACCTTC. This translates into CASSLASSGPANYGYTF.

The chain joins TRBV5-1 to TRBJ2-1; 9 nucleotides match TRBD2. The germline gives CDR1 SGHRS, CDR2 YFSETQ. J lost 6 bases, V lost 4 bases, and 11 bases had no gene match. The CDR3 extends over 16 amino acids. Here the CDR3 reads CASSQYPGLAVNEQFF. As DNA, the CDR3 is TGCGCCAGCAGCCAATATCCGGGACTAGCCGTCAATGAGCAGTTCTTC.

The chain combines TRBV9 with TRBJ1-2; TRBD1 matches 9 bases. The junction had 3 bases not matched to a gene; V was cut back by 3 bases and J by 3 bases. The CDR3 is 14 residues long. CDR1 is SGDLS and CDR2 is YYNGEE in the germline V gene. The CDR3 protein is CASSAWDRDYGYTF. As DNA, the CDR3 is TGTGCCAGCAGCGCTTGGGACAGGGACTATGGCTACACCTTC.

The chain has TRBV4-1 and TRBJ2-1; TRBD2 matches 9 bases. This CDR3 is 18 amino acids long. Germline V lookup: CDR1 MGHRA, CDR2 YSYEKL. J gave up 4 bases and V 0 bases, and 10 bases lay outside the gene matches. CDR3 nucleotide sequence: TGCGCCAGCAGCCAAGATCCCCGGCTAGCGGGGCCTTACAATGAGCAGTTCTTC. This encodes CASSQDPRLAGPYNEQFF.

This clone was detected a few times. J is TRBJ2-1 and V is TRBV25-1, with a weak D call TRBD2 (6 bases). Germline V gives CDR1 MGHDK, CDR2 SYGVNS. V lost 6 bases, J lost 8 bases, and 14 bases lay in between. The CDR3 is made up of 13 amino acids. The CDR3 loop is CASSAGSGDEQFF. DNA for the CDR3: TGTGCCAGCAGCGCCGGGAGTGGCGATGAGCAGTTCTTC.

This chain uses TRBV19 with TRBJ1-5; TRBD1 matches at 7 bases. Looked up from germline, CDR1 is LNHDA and CDR2 is SQIVND (reference sequence). V lost 5 bases, J lost 4 bases, and 2 bases stayed unmatched. This CDR3 has 13 residues. CDR3 sequence: CASSGTVNQPQHF. In DNA, the CDR3 is TGTGCCAGTAGTGGGACAGTGAATCAGCCCCAGCATTTT. The full variable domain, in which reference TRBV19 and TRBJ1-5 provide the parts outside the CDR3, is DGGITQSPKYLFRKEGQNVTLSCEQNLNHDAMYWYRQDPGQGLRLIYYSQIVNDFQKGDIAEGYSVSREKKESFPLTVTSAQKNPTAFYLCASSGTVNQPQHFGDGTRLSIL.